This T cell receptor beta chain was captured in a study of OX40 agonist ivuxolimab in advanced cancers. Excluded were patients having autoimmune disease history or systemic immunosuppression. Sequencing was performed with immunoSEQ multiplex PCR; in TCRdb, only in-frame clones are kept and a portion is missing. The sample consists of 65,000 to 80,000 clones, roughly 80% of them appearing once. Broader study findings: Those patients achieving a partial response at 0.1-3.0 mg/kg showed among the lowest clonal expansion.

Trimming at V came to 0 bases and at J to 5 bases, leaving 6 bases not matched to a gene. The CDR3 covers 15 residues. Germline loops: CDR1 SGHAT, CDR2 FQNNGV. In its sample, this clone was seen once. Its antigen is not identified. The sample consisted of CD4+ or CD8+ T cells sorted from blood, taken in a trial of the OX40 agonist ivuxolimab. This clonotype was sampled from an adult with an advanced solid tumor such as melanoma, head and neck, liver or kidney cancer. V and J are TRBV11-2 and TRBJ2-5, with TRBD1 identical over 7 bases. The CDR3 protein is CASSLDLRGQETQYF. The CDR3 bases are TGTGCCAGCAGCTTAGATCTAAGGGGGCAGGAGACCCAGTACTTC.